Listed here are 25 T cell receptor beta chains from one sample, sequenced in a study of T cell clonality in common variable immunodeficiency. Findings and limits, study-wide: Fewer deletions and N-nucleotide insertions were reportedly seen in common variable immunodeficiency TCR beta sequences.

Libraries were prepared by immunoSEQ multiplex PCR; TCRdb keeps only in-frame clonotypes and omits some of them. The record shows roughly 40,000 clones for this sample, with no singletons present. These receptors are not linked to any known antigen. The sequenced sample consisted of peripheral blood mononuclear cells. Receptors were obtained from a human donor with common variable immunodeficiency.

Concerning this clone itself: The CDR3 end falls 3 residues outside the read, so it is completed with the germline J gene. The chain couples TRBV30 to TRBJ2-3; 7 bases match TRBD2. CDR1 is GTSNPN and CDR2 is SVGIG in the germline V gene (reference sequence). The junction had 6 bases not matched to a gene; V was cut back by 7 bases and J by 5 bases. The length of the CDR3 is 12 residues. CDR3 DNA (partial): TGTGCCTCTCTAGCGGTGGTAGATACG. Translation: CASLAVVDT. The CDR3 reads in full as CASLAVVDTQYF.

This clone was counted ten times or more. The CDR3 loop reads CASSTSTGAGYTF. The part of the CDR3 DNA that was read is TGTGCCAGCAGCACATCCACAGGGGCTGGC. The chain combines TRBV11-3 with TRBJ1-2; TRBD1 matches at 7 bases. The CDR3 extends 3 residues past the end of the read, so its final part is completed from the germline J gene. Looked up from germline, CDR1 is SGHNT and CDR2 is YENEEA. CDR3 length equals 13 residues. The V and J ends lost 5 bases and 7 bases, in that order; junction bases with no gene match: 7.

This clone was seen repeatedly, ten times or more. Read coverage stops 3 residues before the CDR3 terminus; the germline J gene supplies the remainder. This sequence joins TRBV5-1 and TRBJ2-5; 12 bases agree with TRBD2. Trimming cost V 0 bases and J 2 bases; bases outside gene matches: 5. CDR3 size: 17 residues. CDR1 SGHRS and CDR2 YFSETQ come from the germline V gene. The CDR3 bases that were read are TGCGCCAGCAGCTTGGATCTAGCGGGGGGGATTCAAGAGACC. It translates to CASSLDLAGGIQET. The CDR3 reads in full as CASSLDLAGGIQETQYF.

This clone showed up just a few times. The CDR3 goes on 3 residues after the read ends, and that part is filled in from the germline J gene. This rearrangement joins TRBV7-2 to TRBJ2-2; 7 nucleotides agree with TRBD2. Germline CDR1 and CDR2: SGHTA and FQGNSA. The CDR3 is made up of 14 amino acids. V shed 3 bases, J shed 4 bases, and the junction held 2 bases outside the gene matches. CDR3 region: CASSLGLRTGELFF. The DNA read from the CDR3 is TGTGCCAGCAGCTTGGGACTACGCACCGGGGAG. The full variable domain, with the rest looked up from reference TRBV7-2 and TRBJ2-2, is GAGVSQSPSNKVTEKGKDVELRCDPISGHTALYWYRQSLGQGLEFLIYFQGNSAPDKSGLPSDRFSAERTGGSVSTLTIQRTQQEDSAVYLCASSLGLRTGELFFGEGSRLTVL.

Worth noting for this clone: Read data end 3 residues before the CDR3 end; the end is taken from the germline J gene. V is TRBV7-8 and J is TRBJ1-4; D gene uncertain. The CDR3 extends over 14 amino acids. Germline V CDR1 and CDR2: SGHVS, FQNEAQ. The covered CDR3 bases are TGTGCCAGCAGCAAGGAGGAAGTAGCACCGAAA. It specifies CASSKEEVAPK. The complete CDR3 sequence is CASSKEEVAPKLFF.

This clone was seen more than once but under ten times. The read is 3 residues too short to cover the CDR3 end, so that end is filled in from the germline J gene. The chain carries TRBV19 and TRBJ1-4; D possibly corresponds to TRBD1 (6 bases). This CDR3 is 14 amino acids long. Germline CDR1 and CDR2: LNHDA and SQIVND (reference sequence). Trimming took off 3 bases at V and 7 bases at J, with 12 bases between the two ends. The DNA read from the CDR3 is TGTGCCAGTAGTATCGGGACAACCTTTGAAAAA. This sequence encodes CASSIGTTFEK. The entire CDR3 protein reads CASSIGTTFEKLFF.

This clone was seen more than once but under ten times. The read comes to an end 3 residues before the CDR3 does, leaving the germline J gene to fill in the end. The chain uses TRBV20-1 and TRBJ2-1, with 11 bases lining up with TRBD1. CDR1 and CDR2 from the germline V gene are DFQATT and SNEGSKA (reference sequence). J lost 3 bases, V lost 0 bases, and 13 bases had no gene match. The CDR3 has 19 amino acids. The sequenced part of the CDR3 DNA is TGCAGTGCTAGAGATCTAACTGGACAGGGGGCGGTTCGCTACAATGAG. Its protein is CSARDLTGQGAVRYNE. In full, the CDR3 reads CSARDLTGQGAVRYNEQFF.

This clone has at least ten counts. The read terminates 3 residues ahead of where the CDR3 ends, so the germline J gene completes it. This chain links TRBV29-1 with TRBJ1-2; a weak D match, TRBD1 (6 bases). V lost 5 bases to trimming and J lost 6 bases, with 10 bases between them. The CDR3 is 11 residues long. CDR1 and CDR2 from the germline V gene are SQVTM and ANQGSEA. Partial CDR3 DNA: TGCAGCGTTCCAGGGGATAATGGC. It codes for CSVPGDNG. The CDR3 in full is CSVPGDNGYTF.

Sample share makes this clone medium-sized. The read finishes 3 residues shy of the CDR3 end, and the germline J gene is used to complete it. V is TRBV18 and J is TRBJ1-1; 7 nucleotides agree with TRBD1. The CDR3 is 16 residues long. V was clipped by 4 bases and J by 4 bases; unmatched bases: 12. Germline V CDR1 and CDR2: KGHSH, LQKENI. This chain's CDR3 is CASSRGVQGLSTEAFF. The CDR3 bases that were read are TGTGCCAGCTCACGAGGCGTACAGGGGTTAAGCACTGAA.

This clone was observed many times. The read comes to an end 3 residues before the CDR3 does, leaving the germline J gene to fill in the end. The V call is TRBV2, the J call TRBJ2-1, with 8 bases lining up with TRBD1. V trimming: 6 bases; J trimming: 0 bases; junction bases outside the gene matches: 1. The CDR3 extends over 14 amino acids. The germline V gene has CDR1 SNHLY and CDR2 FYNNEI. The sequenced CDR3 bases are TGTGCCAGCAGCGGACAGGGCTCCTACAATGAG. This gives the protein CASSGQGSYNE. In full, the CDR3 is CASSGQGSYNEQFF.

Ten or more counts support this clone. The read ends 3 residues shy of where the CDR3 ends; the end is completed using the germline J gene. V gene TRBV5-5 combines with J gene TRBJ2-7, with D possibly matching TRBD1 (5 bases). Germline lookup yields CDR1 SGHKS and CDR2 YYEKEE (reference sequence). Trimming took 1 base from V and 3 from J, leaving 14 bases between them. The CDR3 runs to 15 residues. Incomplete CDR3 DNA: TGTGCCAGCAGCTTGTACGACAGTCTGAACTACGAG. Translating gives CASSLYDSLNYE. The complete CDR3 reads CASSLYDSLNYEQYF. The whole variable domain, filled in from reference TRBV5-5 and TRBJ2-7, reads DAGVTQSPTHLIKTRGQQVTLRCSPISGHKSVSWYQQVLGQGPQFIFQYYEKEERGRGNFPDRFSARQFPNYSSELNVNALLLGDSALYLCASSLYDSLNYEQYFGPGTRLTVT.

This clone showed up many times. The read terminates 3 residues ahead of where the CDR3 ends, so the germline J gene completes it. This chain uses TRBV18 with TRBJ2-7; TRBD2 might be the D (6 bases). CDR3 length: 12 amino acids. CDR1 and CDR2 (germline): KGHSH, LQKENI. V was trimmed by 4 bases and J by 5 bases, leaving 9 bases between them. The covered CDR3 bases are TGTGCCAGCTCACAGGACTATAACGAG. Translation gives CASSQDYNE. In full, the CDR3 reads CASSQDYNEQYF.

Turning to this clone: The read finishes 3 residues shy of the CDR3 end, and the germline J gene is used to complete it. The chain carries TRBV2 and TRBJ2-7, with D tentatively TRBD1 (6 bases). In germline, CDR1 is SNHLY, CDR2 FYNNEI. This CDR3 region has 14 residues. V was shortened by 3 bases and J by 6 bases, with 15 bases between the two germline ends. CDR3: CASSDIQGRSEQYF. The CDR3 bases that were read are TGTGCCAGCAGTGACATACAGGGTAGAAGCGAG.

This clone showed up many times. The CDR3 end lies 3 residues beyond the end of the read and is filled in from the germline J gene. The rearrangement uses TRBV5-1 and TRBJ2-7; 7 bases match TRBD1. This CDR3 is built from 14 residues. The germline V gene encodes CDR1 SGHRS and CDR2 YFSETQ. J gave up 3 bases and V 4 bases, and 7 bases lay outside the gene matches. CDR3 in amino acids: CASSQDRVIYEQYF. The sequenced part of the CDR3 DNA is TGCGCCAGCAGCCAAGACAGGGTAATCTACGAG.

The table lists this clone with many counts. The read falls 3 residues short of the CDR3 end, and the missing part is taken from the germline J gene. Other DNA sequences of this sample code for an identical CDR3. This chain joins TRBV18 and TRBJ1-1, with 9 positions matching TRBD1. Germline V CDR1 and CDR2: KGHSH, LQKENI. The V and J ends lost 0 bases and 1 base, in that order; junction bases with no gene match: 0. This CDR3 comprises 15 residues. This CDR3 is CASSPPGQGNTEAFF. The DNA read from the CDR3 is TGTGCCAGCTCACCACCGGGACAGGGGAACACTGAA.

This clone was seen many times. The read finishes 3 residues shy of the CDR3 end, and the germline J gene is used to complete it. This sequence joins TRBV7-6 and TRBJ2-3, with 9 bases that match TRBD1. The germline gives CDR1 SGHVS, CDR2 FNYEAQ. The length of the CDR3 is 13 residues. The V gene end was trimmed by 7 bases and the J gene end by 6 bases; junction bases not matched to a gene: 5. Incomplete CDR3 DNA: TGTGCCAGCAACAGGGGGCAGGGGGATACG. It is translated as CASNRGQGDT. The complete CDR3 protein is CASNRGQGDTQYF.

This clone has just a few counts. The read ends 3 residues early relative to the CDR3; the germline J gene fills the gap. This chain joins TRBV7-8 and TRBJ2-7, with 7 nucleotides matching TRBD1. The trim removed 4 bases at V and 4 bases at J, leaving 4 bases unmatched. Looked up from germline, CDR1 is SGHVS and CDR2 is FQNEAQ. The CDR3 sequence is 13 residues long. Partial CDR3 DNA: TGTGCCAGCAGCTCGACAGGGATTTACGAG. Translation gives CASSSTGIYE. From start to end, the CDR3 is CASSSTGIYEQYF.

This clone occurred many times. Read sequence stops 3 residues before the CDR3 end, and the germline J gene provides the missing end. The rearrangement joins TRBV20-1 to TRBJ1-4; 12 bases are a match to TRBD1. CDR1 DFQATT and CDR2 SNEGSKA come from the germline V gene (reference sequence). Trimming cost V 5 bases and J 3 bases; bases outside gene matches: 13. This CDR3 comprises 18 residues. The CDR3 DNA, read in part, is TGCAGTGCTTCCTCCGGGACAGGGGGCTTGGGGTCTAATGAAAAA. It encodes CSASSGTGGLGSNEK. In full, the CDR3 is CSASSGTGGLGSNEKLFF.

The sample holds many counts of this clone. Coverage ceases 3 residues before the CDR3 finishes, and the germline J gene fills in the end. The genes are TRBV19 and TRBJ1-2; D uncertain. CDR3 length equals 11 residues. Germline V gene data show CDR1 as LNHDA and CDR2 as SQIVND (reference sequence). The DNA read from the CDR3 is TGTGCCAGTAGTATGACATCTGCG. It is translated as CASSMTSA. The full CDR3 protein is CASSMTSAYTF.

This clone was picked up a small number of times. The read falls 3 residues short of the CDR3 end, and the missing part is taken from the germline J gene. This chain uses TRBV7-9 with TRBJ2-7; TRBD1 matches at 7 bases. CDR1 is SEHNR and CDR2 is FQNEAQ in the germline V gene (reference sequence). J gave up 4 bases and V 2 bases, and 8 bases lay outside the gene matches. The CDR3 sequence is 15 residues long. The sequenced part of the CDR3 DNA is TGTGCCAGCAGCTTATTGGGGACAGCCCGATACGAG. Protein: CASSLLGTARYE. The entire CDR3 sequence reads CASSLLGTARYEQYF.

This clone was recorded many times. The read is 3 residues too short to cover the CDR3 end, so that end is filled in from the germline J gene. The rearrangement links TRBV12-3 or TRBV12-4 to TRBJ2-3; 9 positions agree with TRBD1. The CDR3 sequence is 15 residues long. The ends lost 5 bases at V and 4 bases at J; junction bases unmatched: 7. The CDR3 here is CASSEQGAPPDTQYF. The covered CDR3 bases are TGTGCCAGCAGTGAACAGGGGGCGCCCCCAGATACG.

This clone was observed many times. The read terminates 3 residues before the CDR3 end, so the remaining end is supplied by the germline J gene. The chain is built from TRBV7-6 and TRBJ2-7; D ambiguous. Germline CDR1 is SGHVS and CDR2 is FNYEAQ. The V gene lost 6 bases and the J gene lost 0 bases, with 6 bases spanning the gap. CDR3 length equals 12 residues. Here the CDR3 reads CASRGFSYEQYF. The sequenced CDR3 bases are TGTGCCAGCAGAGGTTTCTCCTACGAG.

Regarding this clone: Coverage ceases 3 residues before the CDR3 finishes, and the germline J gene fills in the end. The chain links TRBV19 to TRBJ2-3; D not certain. Per the germline V gene, CDR1 is LNHDA and CDR2 is SQIVND (reference sequence). V gave up 3 bases and J gave up 0 bases, with 13 bases separating them. This CDR3 has 16 residues. CDR3 DNA (partial): TGTGCCAGTAGTATTATGGCGGTGCGAAGCACAGATACG. Residues: CASSIMAVRSTDT. The full CDR3 is CASSIMAVRSTDTQYF.

This clone is medium-sized (0.01 to 0.1%) in the sample. The read falls 3 residues short of the CDR3 end, and the missing part is taken from the germline J gene. This sequence joins TRBV6-2 or TRBV6-3 and TRBJ1-5; 7 bases are shared with TRBD1. CDR3 length: 15 amino acids. Trimming at V came to 6 bases and at J to 1 base, leaving 6 bases not matched to a gene. From germline, CDR1 is MNHEY and CDR2 SVGEGT. Partial CDR3 DNA: TGTGCCAGCAGGCGACAGGGAGGCAGCAATCAGCCC. This encodes CASRRQGGSNQP. The entire CDR3 sequence reads CASRRQGGSNQPQHF.

This clone came up many times. The CDR3 is cut off 3 residues early in the read; its end comes from the germline J gene. This chain connects TRBV19 to TRBJ1-1; tentatively, D is TRBD1 (6 bases). Trimming removed 11 bases at V and 4 bases at J, with 11 bases between. The CDR3 is 11 residues long. Germline CDR1 LNHDA, CDR2 SQIVND (reference sequence). The CDR3 here is CAAIRGTEAFF. The covered CDR3 bases are TGTGCCGCGATCAGGGGCACTGAA.